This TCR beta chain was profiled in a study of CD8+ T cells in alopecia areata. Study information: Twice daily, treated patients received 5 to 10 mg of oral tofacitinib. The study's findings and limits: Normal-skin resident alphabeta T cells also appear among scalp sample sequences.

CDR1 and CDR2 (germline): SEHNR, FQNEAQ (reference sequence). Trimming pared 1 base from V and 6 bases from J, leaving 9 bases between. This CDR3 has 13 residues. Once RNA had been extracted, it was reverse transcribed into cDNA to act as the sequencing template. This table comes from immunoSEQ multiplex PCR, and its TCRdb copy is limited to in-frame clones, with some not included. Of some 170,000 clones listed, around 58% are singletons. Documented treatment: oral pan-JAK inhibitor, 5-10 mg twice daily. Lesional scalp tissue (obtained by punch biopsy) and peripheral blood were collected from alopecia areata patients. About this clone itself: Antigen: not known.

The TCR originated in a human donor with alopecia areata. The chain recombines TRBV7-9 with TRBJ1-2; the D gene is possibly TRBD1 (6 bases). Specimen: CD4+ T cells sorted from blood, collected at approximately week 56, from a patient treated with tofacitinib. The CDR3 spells CASSLEGDDGYTF. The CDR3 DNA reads TGTGCCAGCAGCTTAGAGGGGGACGATGGCTACACCTTC.